This entry concerns a single T cell receptor (beta chain). This clonotype was found a few times. What antigen it recognizes has not been identified. Base qualities are not at hand, and no much larger clone is one base apart. These data are taken from a study of human T cells and chemical hapten exposure (dated by TCRdb to about 2021). General notes on the study: For sensitization, 2% DPC in acetone was applied to a roughly 2 cm by roughly 2 cm area of upper inner arm skin. Patch tests used Finn chambers with 0.01% DPC on the upper back, scored after 6 days by International Contact Dermatitis Research Group standards. Roughly 30 alopecia patients provided blood for TCR sequencing at one to four time points (pre-sensitization, 2, 6 and 24 weeks). The study tracked peripheral blood TCR repertoire changes in vivo during primary and secondary sensitization to the hapten diphenylcyclopropenone (DPC) in alopecia patients. Libraries were combined into a pool for sequencing, and differences in TCR yield between samples came mainly from small differences in library volumes within the pool. Throughout the study period of about 23 weeks, patients also received therapeutic DPC doses to the scalp every week. Blood samples were taken from patients before sensitization (week 0) and then at 2, 6 and about 24 weeks after DPC sensitization. Alopecia areata with under or over 50% scalp involvement, alopecia totalis and alopecia universalis were represented in the patient cohort, which was mostly female.

Broad study findings and their caveats: Repeated subsampling changed both the strength of the expansion versus patch-test correlation and the threshold at which the correlation became significant. Significantly more large CDR3 similarity clusters were formed by expanded TCRs than by pre-sensitization or healthy control sets, consistent with antigen-driven responses. A positive correlation was found between the number of PT1 expanded TCRs and patch test score, with significance reached at thresholds 8, 16 and 32 but not 4. Because every patient had alopecia, a presumed autoimmune disease, the patients' immune response might differ from that of healthy individuals. DPC sensitization did not change the number of TCRs with a frequency above 1 in 1000, and there was no evidence of changes in global repertoire structure.

Library generation was performed with RACE. For sequencing, a NextSeq 500 was employed. During library preparation, unique molecular identifiers were attached to individual cDNA molecules so that TCRs could be counted in a quantitative, reproducible way. For every blood RNA sample, sequencing covered both the TCR alpha and TCR beta chains. Per the original workflow: The median number of TCRs per sample was 95,638, ranging from 23,224 to 690,600. The Decombinator software suite was used to annotate V, J and CDR3 in the TCR reads. For PS versus PT1 abundance plots, all samples were subsampled to the same number of TCRs (28,000). Expanded TCRs were defined as absent before sensitization and observed at least eight times at the 2-week time point. TCRdb cleaned the public reads at Q25 with fastp, built clones with MiXCR and kept in-frame beta chains. Here each entry gathers all rows of one CDR3 protein and keeps the most common genes and DNA. TCRdb's processing, not the study's, gives the V and J calls here. The sample has about 80,000 distinct CDR3 sequences on record, about 9.3% of them singletons. The ten most abundant clones make up about 1.5% of the sample.

Relative to germline, V is 3 bases shorter and J is 2 bases shorter, with 11 bases between their ends. Taken from cysteine to phenylalanine, the CDR3 has 14 residues. CDR3 DNA is the only sequence kept; it has 42 bases, read in frame from the first base. In the germline V gene, CDR1 corresponds to SGHTA and CDR2 to FQGNSA. The label giving this sample's time point can be read as: patch test 1, 2 weeks after DPC sensitization. Reading the label with the study, this specimen's treatment or condition is: therapeutic diphenylcyclopropenone sensitization with weekly scalp DPC. Blood at each patch-test visit was drawn before the patch test was applied. Eligible patients were aged 18 to 70, diagnosed with alopecia, deemed suitable for DPC therapy, and excluded if pregnant. Total RNA was isolated from unfractionated whole blood collected in Tempus Blood RNA tubes.

The rearrangement joined TRBV7-2 to TRBJ2-7; TRBD2 is a weak D gene call, 5 bases matching. The sequence was obtained from a woman in her fifties or sixties with alopecia areata. Some clones in this sample may be carry-over from other donors' samples. The source material was whole blood, sampled in connection with sensitization to the hapten diphenylcyclopropenone (DPC). The CDR3 region: CASSFNRGTYEQYF. In nucleotide form, the sequence is TGTGCCAGCAGCTTTAATCGGGGAACCTACGAGCAGTACTTC. Beyond the CDR3, the reference TRBV7-2 and TRBJ2-7 genes provide the residues; the full variable domain reads: GAGVSQSPSNKVTEKGKDVELRCDPISGHTALYWYRQSLGQGLEFLIYFQGNSAPDKSGLPSDRFSAERTGGSVSTLTIQRTQQEDSAVYLCASSFNRGTYEQYFGPGTRLTVT.